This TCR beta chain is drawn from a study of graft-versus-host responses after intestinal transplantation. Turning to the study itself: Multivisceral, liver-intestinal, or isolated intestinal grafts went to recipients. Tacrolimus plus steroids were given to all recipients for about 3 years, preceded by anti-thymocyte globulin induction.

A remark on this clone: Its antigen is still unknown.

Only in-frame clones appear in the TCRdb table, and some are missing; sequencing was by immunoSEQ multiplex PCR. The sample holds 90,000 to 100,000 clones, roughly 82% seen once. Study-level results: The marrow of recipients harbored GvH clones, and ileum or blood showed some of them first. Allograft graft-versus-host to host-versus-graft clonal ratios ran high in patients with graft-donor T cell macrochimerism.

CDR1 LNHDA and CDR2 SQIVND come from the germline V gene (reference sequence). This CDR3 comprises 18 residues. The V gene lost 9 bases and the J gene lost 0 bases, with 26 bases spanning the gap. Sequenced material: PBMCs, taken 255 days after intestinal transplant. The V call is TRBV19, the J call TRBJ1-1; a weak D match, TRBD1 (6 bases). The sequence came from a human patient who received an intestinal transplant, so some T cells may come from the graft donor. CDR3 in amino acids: CASLSSRWDKAMNTEAFF. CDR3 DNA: TGTGCCAGCCTCAGTAGTAGATGGGACAAGGCCATGAACACTGAAGCTTTCTTT.